Presented here are 13 T cell receptor beta chains from one specimen sequenced in a study of OX40 agonist ivuxolimab in advanced cancers. TCRdb's table, derived via immunoSEQ multiplex PCR, lists solely in-frame clones and lacks some. The table lists about 90,000 clones, approximately 90% of them singletons. The source was CD4+ or CD8+ T cells sorted from blood, collected in a trial of the OX40 agonist ivuxolimab. These receptor sequences come from an adult with an advanced solid tumor such as melanoma, head and neck, liver or kidney cancer.

This chain links TRBV7-9 with TRBJ1-1; D not resolved. Trimming took 1 base from V and 1 from J, leaving 13 bases between them. There are 16 residues in the CDR3. CDR1 SEHNR and CDR2 FQNEAQ come from the germline V gene (reference sequence). As DNA, the CDR3 is TGTGCCAGCAGCTTAGGAACTGGCAACCCGAACACTGAAGCTTTCTTT. This gives the protein CASSLGTGNPNTEAFF.

This chain links TRBV19 with TRBJ2-1; TRBD1 matches at 10 bases. The germline CDR1 and CDR2 sequences are LNHDA and SQIVND (reference sequence). The CDR3 sequence is 15 residues long. V lost 9 bases and J lost 0; bases outside the gene matches: 5. In nucleotides, the CDR3 is TGTGCCAGCATTGGACAGGGGGGCTCCTACAATGAGCAGTTCTTC. Translation: CASIGQGGSYNEQFF.

This sequence joins TRBV9 and TRBJ2-2; D could derive from TRBD1 or TRBD2 (5 bases each). Germline values: CDR1 SGDLS, CDR2 YYNGEE. The CDR3 contains 15 residues. With 0 bases removed from V and 5 bases from J, the gap between germline ends came to 11 bases. The CDR3 sequence is CASSVEGRETGELFF. For the CDR3, the DNA is TGTGCCAGCAGCGTAGAGGGGAGAGAAACCGGGGAGCTGTTTTTT.

The chain recombines TRBV9 with TRBJ2-1; 7 bases are shared with TRBD1. V lost 3 bases, J lost 3 bases, and 3 bases stayed unmatched. Germline CDR1 reads SGDLS; CDR2 reads YYNGEE. This CDR3 contains 14 residues. The CDR3, as DNA: TGTGCCAGCAGCGCTGGGACAGACTACAATGAGCAGTTCTTC. Its translation is CASSAGTDYNEQFF.

The table lists this clone with a count of one. This chain joins TRBV28 and TRBJ2-5; D gene unclear. V lost 5 bases and J lost 4, with 11 bases in between. The germline V gene has CDR1 MDHEN and CDR2 SYDVKM. The CDR3 runs to 13 residues. The CDR3 reads CASSNNWAETQYF. In DNA, the CDR3 is TGTGCCAGCAGTAACAATTGGGCAGAGACCCAGTACTTC.

The rearrangement uses TRBV27 and TRBJ1-2; 12 bases map to TRBD1. The germline V gene encodes CDR1 MNHEY and CDR2 SMNVEV (reference sequence). The V segment lost 6 bases and the J segment 1 base; nucleotides outside the gene matches: 6. The CDR3 covers 16 residues. CDR3: CASRPGTGGSNYGYTF. The CDR3 DNA reads TGTGCCAGCAGGCCCGGGACAGGGGGCAGTAACTATGGCTACACCTTC.

The V gene is TRBV18, the J gene TRBJ1-4, with a weak D call TRBD1 (5 bases). V dropped 1 base and J dropped 3 bases, with 15 bases sitting between them. Germline V gene lookup returns CDR1 KGHSH and CDR2 LQKENI. The CDR3 loop spans 17 amino acids. CDR3 sequence: CASSPLTQGRSNEKLFF. CDR3 sequence (DNA): TGTGCCAGCTCACCACTGACGCAGGGAAGGTCTAATGAAAAACTGTTTTTT.

The chain recombines TRBV7-9 with TRBJ2-1; no firm D call. The CDR3 runs 14 residues. CDR1 is SEHNR, CDR2 FQNEAQ, per germline (reference sequence). Between the trimmed V and J ends, which lost 0 bases and 2 bases, there was a span of 5 bases. CDR3 amino acids: CASSLAQPYNEQFF. The CDR3 bases are TGTGCCAGCAGCTTAGCGCAACCCTACAATGAGCAGTTCTTC.

The V gene is TRBV5-1, the J gene TRBJ2-5; D is unclear. This CDR3 is 12 amino acids long. V gave up 4 bases and J gave up 5 bases, with 9 bases separating them. The germline gives CDR1 SGHRS, CDR2 YFSETQ. CDR3 amino acids: CASSPARETQYF. The CDR3 region has the DNA TGCGCCAGCAGCCCGGCGAGGGAGACCCAGTACTTC.

V gene TRBV5-6 combines with J gene TRBJ1-2; tentatively, D is TRBD1 (6 bases). Germline assignment: CDR1 SGHDT and CDR2 YYEEEE. V dropped 3 bases and J dropped 4 bases, with 13 bases sitting between them. The CDR3 extends over 14 amino acids. CDR3: CASSSGTPFYGYTF. The CDR3 DNA sequence: TGTGCCAGCAGCTCAGGGACACCTTTCTATGGCTACACCTTC.

With respect to this clone: Other DNA sequences from this sample encode an identical CDR3 as well. The rearrangement uses TRBV27 and TRBJ2-7; no firm D call. The CDR3 has 12 residues. Germline CDR1 is MNHEY and CDR2 is SMNVEV (reference sequence). Trimming left V 3 bases short and J 4 bases short, with 7 bases between. The CDR3 here is CASSLLGYEQYF. As DNA, the CDR3 is TGTGCCAGCAGTTTGTTGGGGTACGAGCAGTACTTC.

The chain carries TRBV15 and TRBJ2-7, with D tentatively TRBD2 (7 bases). The CDR3 has 15 amino acids. The germline CDR1 and CDR2 sequences are LNHNV and YYDKDF (reference sequence). V shed 1 base and J shed 2 bases, with 12 bases lying between them. The DNA of the CDR3 is TGTGCCACCAGCAGAGTTGGCGGGGGCCCCTACGAGCAGTACTTC. Its protein product is CATSRVGGGPYEQYF.

V and J are TRBV2 and TRBJ2-1; 7 bases agree with TRBD1. The CDR3 extends over 10 amino acids. The germline CDR1 and CDR2 sequences are SNHLY and FYNNEI. The V and J ends lost 6 bases and 15 bases, in that order; junction bases with no gene match: 5. The CDR3 DNA follows: TGTGCCAGCAGAACAGGGGTGGCGTTCTTC. Translated: CASRTGVAFF.